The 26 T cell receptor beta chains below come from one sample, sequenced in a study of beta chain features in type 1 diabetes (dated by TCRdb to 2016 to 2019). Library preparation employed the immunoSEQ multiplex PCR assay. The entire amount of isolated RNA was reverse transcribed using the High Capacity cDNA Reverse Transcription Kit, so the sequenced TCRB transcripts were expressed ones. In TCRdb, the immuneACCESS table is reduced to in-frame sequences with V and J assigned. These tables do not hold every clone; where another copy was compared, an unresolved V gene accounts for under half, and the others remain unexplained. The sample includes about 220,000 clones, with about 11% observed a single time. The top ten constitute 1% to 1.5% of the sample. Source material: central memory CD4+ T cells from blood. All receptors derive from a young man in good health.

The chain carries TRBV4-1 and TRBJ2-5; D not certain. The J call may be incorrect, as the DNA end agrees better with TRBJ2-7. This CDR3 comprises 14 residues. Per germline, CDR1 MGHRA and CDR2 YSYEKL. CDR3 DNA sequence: TGCGCCAGCAGCCCCCCGTATAGCTTGGGCGAGCAGTACTTC. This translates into CASSPPYSLGEQYF.

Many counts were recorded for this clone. CDR3 sequence: CASSYGVLLDTQYF. CDR3 nucleotide sequence: TGTGCCAGCAGTTACGGGGTCCTACTGGATACGCAGTATTTT. The rearrangement joins TRBV6-5 to TRBJ2-3; no reliable D call. The germline gives CDR1 MNHEY, CDR2 SVGAGI. The CDR3 is 14 amino acids. Between the trimmed V and J ends, which lost 2 bases and 6 bases, there was a span of 12 bases.

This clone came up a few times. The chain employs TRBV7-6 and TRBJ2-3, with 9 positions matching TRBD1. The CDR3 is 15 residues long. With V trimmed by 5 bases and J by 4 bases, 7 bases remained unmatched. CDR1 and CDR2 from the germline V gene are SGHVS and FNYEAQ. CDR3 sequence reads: CASSIAGTGPDTQYF. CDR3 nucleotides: TGTGCCAGCAGCATCGCCGGGACAGGGCCAGATACGCAGTATTTT. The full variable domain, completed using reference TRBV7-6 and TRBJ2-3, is GAGVSQSPRYKVTKRGQDVALRCDPISGHVSLYWYRQALGQGPEFLTYFNYEAQQDKSGLPNDRFSAERPEGSISTLTIQRTEQRDSAMYRCASSIAGTGPDTQYFGPGTRLTVL.

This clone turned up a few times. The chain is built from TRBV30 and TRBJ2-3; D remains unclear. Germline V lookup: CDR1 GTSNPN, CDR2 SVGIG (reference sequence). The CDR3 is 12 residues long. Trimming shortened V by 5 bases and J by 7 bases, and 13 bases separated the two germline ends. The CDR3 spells CAWERDKNTQYF. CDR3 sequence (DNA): TGTGCCTGGGAACGAGACAAAAATACGCAGTATTTT.

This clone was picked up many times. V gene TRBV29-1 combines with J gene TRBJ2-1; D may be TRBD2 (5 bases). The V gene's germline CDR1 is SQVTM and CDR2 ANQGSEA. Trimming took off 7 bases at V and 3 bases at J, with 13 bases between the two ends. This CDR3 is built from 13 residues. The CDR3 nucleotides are TGCAGCGCCCTCGGGGATGACTACAATGAGCAGTTCTTC. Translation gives CSALGDDYNEQFF.

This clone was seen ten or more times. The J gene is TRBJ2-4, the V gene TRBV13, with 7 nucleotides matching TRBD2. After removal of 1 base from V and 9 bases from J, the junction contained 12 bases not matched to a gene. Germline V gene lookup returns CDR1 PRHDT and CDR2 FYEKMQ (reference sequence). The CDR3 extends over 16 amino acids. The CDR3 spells CASSLEEGGSKRIQYF. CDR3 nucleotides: TGTGCCAGCAGCTTAGAAGAGGGAGGGTCAAAACGCATTCAGTACTTC.

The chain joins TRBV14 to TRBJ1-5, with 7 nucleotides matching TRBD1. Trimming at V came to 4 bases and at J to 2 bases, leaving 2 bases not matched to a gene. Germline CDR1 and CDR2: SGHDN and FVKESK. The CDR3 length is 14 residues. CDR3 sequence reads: CASSPGTGNQPQHF. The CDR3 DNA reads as TGTGCCAGCAGCCCCGGGACAGGCAATCAGCCCCAGCATTTT.

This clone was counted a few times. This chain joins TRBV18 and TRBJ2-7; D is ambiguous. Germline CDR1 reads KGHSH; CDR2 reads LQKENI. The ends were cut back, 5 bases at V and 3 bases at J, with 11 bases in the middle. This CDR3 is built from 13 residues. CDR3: CASSGTPGYEQYF. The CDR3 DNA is TGTGCCAGCTCAGGTACACCCGGCTACGAGCAGTACTTC.

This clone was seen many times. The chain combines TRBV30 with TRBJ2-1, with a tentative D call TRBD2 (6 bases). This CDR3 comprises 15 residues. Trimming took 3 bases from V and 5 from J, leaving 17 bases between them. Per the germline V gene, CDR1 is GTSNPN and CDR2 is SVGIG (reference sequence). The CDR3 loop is CAWRPAGGTDNEQFF. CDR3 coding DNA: TGTGCCTGGAGGCCCGCCGGCGGGACTGACAATGAGCAGTTCTTC.

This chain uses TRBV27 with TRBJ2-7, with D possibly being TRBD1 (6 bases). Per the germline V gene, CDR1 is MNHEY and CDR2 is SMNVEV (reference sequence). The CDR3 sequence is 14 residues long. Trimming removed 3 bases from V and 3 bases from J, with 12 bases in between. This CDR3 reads CASSFRAGVYEQYF. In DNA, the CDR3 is TGTGCCAGCAGTTTCCGCGCAGGGGTCTACGAGCAGTACTTC.

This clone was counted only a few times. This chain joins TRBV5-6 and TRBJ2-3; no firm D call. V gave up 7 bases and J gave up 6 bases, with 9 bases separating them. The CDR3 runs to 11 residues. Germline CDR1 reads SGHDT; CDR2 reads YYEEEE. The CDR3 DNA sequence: TGTGCCAGCCATATCGGGGATACGCAGTATTTT. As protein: CASHIGDTQYF.

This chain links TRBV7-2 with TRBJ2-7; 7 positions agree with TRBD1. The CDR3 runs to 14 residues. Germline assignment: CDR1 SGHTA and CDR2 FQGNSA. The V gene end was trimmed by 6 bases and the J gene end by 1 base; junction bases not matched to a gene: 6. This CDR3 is CASRWDSSSYEQYF. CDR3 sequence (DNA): TGTGCCAGCAGGTGGGACAGCTCGTCCTACGAGCAGTACTTC.

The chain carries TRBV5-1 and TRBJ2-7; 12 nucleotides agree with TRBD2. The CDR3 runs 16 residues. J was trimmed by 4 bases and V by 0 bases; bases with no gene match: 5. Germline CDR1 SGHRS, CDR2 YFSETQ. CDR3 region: CASSLGPTSGSYEQYF. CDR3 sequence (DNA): TGCGCCAGCAGCTTGGGGCCGACTAGCGGGAGTTACGAGCAGTACTTC.

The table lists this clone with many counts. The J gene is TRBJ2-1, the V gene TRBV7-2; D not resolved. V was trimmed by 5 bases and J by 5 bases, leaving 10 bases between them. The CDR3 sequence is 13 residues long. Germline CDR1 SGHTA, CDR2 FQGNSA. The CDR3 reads CASSGFRDNEQFF. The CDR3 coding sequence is TGTGCCAGCAGCGGATTCCGGGACAATGAGCAGTTCTTC.

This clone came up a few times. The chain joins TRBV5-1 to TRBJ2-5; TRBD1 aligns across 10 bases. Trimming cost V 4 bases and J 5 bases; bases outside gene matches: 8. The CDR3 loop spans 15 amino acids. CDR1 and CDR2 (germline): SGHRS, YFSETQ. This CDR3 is CASSQTGGLGETQYF. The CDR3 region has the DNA TGCGCCAGCAGCCAGACAGGGGGCTTGGGTGAGACCCAGTACTTC.

The CDR3 here is CASRRTLAGVDTQYF. Written as DNA, the CDR3 is TGTGCCAGCAGGAGAACCCTAGCGGGAGTAGATACGCAGTATTTT. This chain joins TRBV7-2 and TRBJ2-3; 10 positions agree with TRBD2. Looked up from germline, CDR1 is SGHTA and CDR2 is FQGNSA. CDR3 length: 15 residues. The V segment lost 6 bases and the J segment 5 bases; nucleotides outside the gene matches: 8.

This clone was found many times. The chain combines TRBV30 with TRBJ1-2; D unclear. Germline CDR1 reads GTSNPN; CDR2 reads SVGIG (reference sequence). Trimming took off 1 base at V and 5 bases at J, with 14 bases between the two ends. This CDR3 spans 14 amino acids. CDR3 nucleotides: TGTGCCTGGAGTGCCGACGGGTCTTCATATGGCTACACCTTC. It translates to CAWSADGSSYGYTF. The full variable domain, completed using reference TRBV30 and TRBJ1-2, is SQTIHQWPATLVQPVGSPLSLECTVEGTSNPNLYWYRQAAGRGLQLLFYSVGIGQISSEVPQNLSASRPQDRQFILSSKKLLLSDSGFYLCAWSADGSSYGYTFGSGTRLTVV.

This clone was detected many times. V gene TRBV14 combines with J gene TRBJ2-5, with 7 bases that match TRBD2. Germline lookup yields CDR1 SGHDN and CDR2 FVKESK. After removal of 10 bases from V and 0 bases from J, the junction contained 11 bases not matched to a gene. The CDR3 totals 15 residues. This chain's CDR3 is CATSALGGYQETQYF. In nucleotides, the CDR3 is TGTGCCACGTCGGCGTTGGGAGGGTACCAAGAGACCCAGTACTTC.

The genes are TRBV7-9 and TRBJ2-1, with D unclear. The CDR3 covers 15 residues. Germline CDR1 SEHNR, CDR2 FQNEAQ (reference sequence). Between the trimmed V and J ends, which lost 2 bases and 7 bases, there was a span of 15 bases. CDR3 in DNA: TGTGCCAGCAGCTTACCGTCGGGCCCCCTGAATGAGCAGTTCTTC. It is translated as CASSLPSGPLNEQFF. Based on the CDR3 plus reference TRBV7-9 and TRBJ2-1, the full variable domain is DTGVSQNPRHKITKRGQNVTFRCDPISEHNRLYWYRQTLGQGPEFLTYFQNEAQLEKSRLLSDRFSAERPKGSFSTLEIQRTEQGDSAMYLCASSLPSGPLNEQFFGPGTRLTVL.

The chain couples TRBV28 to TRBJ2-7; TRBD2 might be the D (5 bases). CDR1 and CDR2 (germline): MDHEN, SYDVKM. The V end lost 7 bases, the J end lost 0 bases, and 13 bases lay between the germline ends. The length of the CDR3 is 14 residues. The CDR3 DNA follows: TGTGCCAGCAAGAATGGCGGGTACTCCTACGAGCAGTACTTC. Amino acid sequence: CASKNGGYSYEQYF.

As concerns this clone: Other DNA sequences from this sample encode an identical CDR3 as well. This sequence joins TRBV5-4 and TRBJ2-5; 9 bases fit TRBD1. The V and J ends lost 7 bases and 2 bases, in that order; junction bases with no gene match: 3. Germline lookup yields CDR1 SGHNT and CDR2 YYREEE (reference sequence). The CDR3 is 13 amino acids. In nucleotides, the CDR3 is TGTGCCAGCTCCGGGACAGGGCAAGAGACCCAGTACTTC. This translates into CASSGTGQETQYF.

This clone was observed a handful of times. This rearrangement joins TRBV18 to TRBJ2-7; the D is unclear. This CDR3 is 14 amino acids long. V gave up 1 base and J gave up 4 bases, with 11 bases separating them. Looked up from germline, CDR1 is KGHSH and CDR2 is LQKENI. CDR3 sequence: CASSPQGTSYEQYF. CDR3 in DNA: TGTGCCAGCTCACCACAGGGAACGAGTTACGAGCAGTACTTC.

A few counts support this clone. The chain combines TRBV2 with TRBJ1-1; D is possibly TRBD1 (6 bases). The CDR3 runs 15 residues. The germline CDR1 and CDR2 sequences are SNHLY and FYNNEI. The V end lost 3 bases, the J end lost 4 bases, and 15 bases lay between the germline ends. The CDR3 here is CASSDFRGGGTEAFF. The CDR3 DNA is TGTGCCAGCAGTGACTTCAGGGGCGGGGGCACTGAAGCTTTCTTT.

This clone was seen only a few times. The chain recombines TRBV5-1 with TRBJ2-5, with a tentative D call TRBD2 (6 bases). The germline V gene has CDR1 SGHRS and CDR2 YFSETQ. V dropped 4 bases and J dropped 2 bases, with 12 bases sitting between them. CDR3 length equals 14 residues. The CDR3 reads CASSPLALQETQYF. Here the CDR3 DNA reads TGCGCCAGCAGCCCCCTAGCGTTACAAGAGACCCAGTACTTC.

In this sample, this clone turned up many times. CDR3 amino acids: CASSLGRSYNEQFF. The CDR3 nucleotides read TGTGCCAGCAGCTTAGGGAGGTCCTACAATGAGCAGTTCTTC. The chain employs TRBV5-6 and TRBJ2-1; maybe TRBD2 (6 bases). The CDR3 length is 14 residues. Germline CDR1 and CDR2: SGHDT and YYEEEE. V was trimmed by 2 bases and J by 1 base, leaving 7 bases between them.

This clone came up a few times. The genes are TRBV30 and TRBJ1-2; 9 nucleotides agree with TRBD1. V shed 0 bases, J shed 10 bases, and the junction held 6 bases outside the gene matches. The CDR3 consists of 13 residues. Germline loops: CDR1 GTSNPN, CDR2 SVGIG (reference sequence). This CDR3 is CAWSVLQGADYTF. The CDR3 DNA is TGTGCCTGGAGTGTACTACAGGGGGCCGACTACACCTTC.